The 27 T cell receptor beta chains reported below all come from one sample, sequenced in a study of CD8 T cells in Susac syndrome. RNA in amounts of about 0.5 to 1 ug was reverse transcribed with random hexamers. Each CDR3 protein gets one entry after TCRdb re-called the immunoSEQ multiplex PCR reads with MiXCR. There are roughly 190,000 distinct CDR3 sequences in the sample; around 93% occur only once, and 0.1% lies in the top ten. The sample taken for sequencing was CD4+ T cells from PBMCs. Every receptor here comes from a human donor in good health.

The chain is built from TRBV20-1 and TRBJ2-7; D may match TRBD1 or TRBD2 (5 bases each). V was shortened by 1 base and J by 6 bases, with 7 bases between the two germline ends. The CDR3 covers 11 residues. CDR1 is DFQATT and CDR2 is SNEGSKA in the germline V gene (reference sequence). CDR3 region: CSARVGAEQYV. CDR3 DNA sequence: TGCAGTGCTAGAGTCGGGGCCGAGCAGTACGTC.

The chain recombines TRBV28 with TRBJ1-5, with unresolved D. Germline-derived CDR1 and CDR2 are MDHEN and SYDVKM. The V and J ends lost 3 bases and 3 bases respectively, with 12 bases between them. The CDR3 extends over 15 amino acids. The CDR3 loop reads CASSFGQHPNQPQHF. The CDR3 nucleotides are TGTGCCAGCAGTTTCGGTCAGCACCCCAATCAGCCCCAGCATTTT.

J is TRBJ2-2 and V is TRBV5-1; 8 bases fit TRBD1. Germline V gene data show CDR1 as SGHRS and CDR2 as YFSETQ. Losses at the gene ends were 1 base for V and 4 bases for J; bases not matched to a gene: 6. The CDR3 covers 16 residues. The CDR3: CASSLRAGGGTGELFF. Here the CDR3 DNA reads TGCGCCAGCAGCTTGCGCGCAGGGGGCGGCACCGGGGAGCTGTTTTTT.

This chain connects TRBV11-2 to TRBJ2-1, with D perhaps matching TRBD1 or TRBD2 (7 bases each). Germline V lookup: CDR1 SGHAT, CDR2 FQNNGV. The CDR3 spans 15 residues. The V and J ends lost 5 bases and 8 bases respectively, with 19 bases between them. The DNA of the CDR3 is TGTGCCAGCAGCCAGTCCCCTCAGGGGGGGGATGAGCAGTTCTTC. Translating it yields CASSQSPQGGDEQFF.

V gene TRBV10-3 combines with J gene TRBJ2-3, with TRBD2 matching 7 bases. This CDR3 spans 14 amino acids. The junction had 8 bases not matched to a gene; V was cut back by 3 bases and J by 8 bases. The germline V gene has CDR1 ENHRY and CDR2 SYGVKD. CDR3 sequence: CAISELAGEGTQYF. CDR3 DNA sequence: TGTGCCATCAGTGAACTGGCGGGGGAAGGTACGCAGTATTTT.

This clonotype was observed a single time. This chain uses TRBV6-5 with TRBJ2-6; perhaps D is TRBD1 or TRBD2 (5 bases each). The V end lost 5 bases, the J end lost 0 bases, and 8 bases lay between the germline ends. Germline lookup yields CDR1 MNHEY and CDR2 SVGAGI. The CDR3 extends over 15 amino acids. CDR3 DNA: TGTGCCAGCAGTCGGGACCTCTCTGGGGCCAACGTCCTGACTTTC. Translation gives CASSRDLSGANVLTF.

With regard to this clonotype: The junction differs from germline at one of its ends, possibly a read error. The J gene is TRBJ1-5, the V gene TRBV2, with no clear D. This CDR3 comprises 12 residues. The germline V gene encodes CDR1 SNHLY and CDR2 FYNNEI. The CDR3, as DNA: TGTGCCAGCACTGAACCTGGTTTGCCCCAGCATTTT. This sequence encodes CASTEPGLPQHF. Full variable domain (rest looked up from reference TRBV2 and TRBJ1-5): EPEVTQTPSHQVTQMGQEVILRCVPISNHLYFYWYRQILGQKVEFLVSFYNNEISEKSEIFDDQFSVERPDGSNFTLKIRSTKLEDSAMYFCASTEPGLPQHFGDGTRLSIL.

V is TRBV3-1 and J is TRBJ1-2; perhaps TRBD1 as D (5 bases). The CDR3 runs 15 residues. The germline CDR1 and CDR2 sequences are LGHDT and YNNKEL (reference sequence). Trimming left V 2 bases short and J 4 bases short, with 14 bases between. The CDR3 nucleotides read TGTGCCAGCAGCCAAAACGTTGCCGGGGCCTATGGCTACACCTTC. Protein sequence: CASSQNVAGAYGYTF. Filled out from reference TRBV3-1 and TRBJ1-2, the complete variable domain reads DTAVSQTPKYLVTQMGNDKSIKCEQNLGHDTMYWYKQDSKKFLKIMFSYNNKELIINETVPNRFSPKSPDKAHLNLHINSLELGDSAVYFCASSQNVAGAYGYTFGSGTRLTVV.

The V gene is TRBV29-1, the J gene TRBJ2-4, with D possibly called TRBD1 or TRBD2 (5 bases each). Per germline, CDR1 SQVTM and CDR2 ANQGSEA. CDR3 length: 12 amino acids. Trimming stripped 4 bases from V and 6 bases from J, with 10 bases between. The CDR3 bases are TGCAGCGTTGGAGGGGTGGGAAACATTCAGTACTTC. It specifies CSVGGVGNIQYF.

The rearrangement links TRBV5-1 to TRBJ1-6; D gene unclear. This CDR3 comprises 14 residues. Trimming took off 2 bases at V and 5 bases at J, with 8 bases between the two ends. Germline CDR1 and CDR2: SGHRS and YFSETQ. CDR3 sequence reads: CASSLQWDNSPLHF. CDR3 in DNA: TGCGCCAGCAGCTTACAGTGGGATAATTCACCCCTCCACTTT.

J is TRBJ2-3 and V is TRBV20-1; a weak D match, TRBD2 (7 bases). This CDR3 region has 15 residues. Germline CDR1 and CDR2: DFQATT and SNEGSKA (reference sequence). CDR3 sequence reads: CSPTRGGATTDTQYF. The CDR3, as DNA: TGCAGCCCTACGAGAGGGGGGGCAACCACAGATACGCAGTATTTT.

The rearrangement links TRBV7-8 to TRBJ1-2, with D unclear. Per germline, CDR1 SGHVS and CDR2 FQNEAQ. Trimming cost V 5 bases and J 2 bases, with 6 bases left between them. CDR3 size: 12 residues. DNA for the CDR3: TGTGCCAGCAGCGCTACCAACTATGGCTACACCTTC. This gives the protein CASSATNYGYTF.

V gene TRBV5-6 combines with J gene TRBJ1-5; TRBD1 matches at 12 bases. CDR1 and CDR2 (germline): SGHDT, YYEEEE. The CDR3 runs 16 residues. V lost 3 bases to trimming and J lost 4 bases; unmatched junction nucleotides: 5. The CDR3 DNA sequence: TGTGCCAGCAGCTCGGGGACAGGGGGCGCGAATCAGCCCCAGCATTTT. The encoded protein is CASSSGTGGANQPQHF.

The rearrangement uses TRBV29-1 and TRBJ2-1; 8 bases map to TRBD2. V was clipped by 4 bases and J by 10 bases; unmatched bases: 18. The CDR3 is made up of 16 amino acids. CDR1 and CDR2 from the germline V gene are SQVTM and ANQGSEA. The CDR3 coding sequence is TGCAGCGTTGGCGGGTTTGAACGGGGGGGCCACTGGGAGCAGTTCTTC. The encoded protein is CSVGGFERGGHWEQFF.

The rearrangement joins TRBV7-9 to TRBJ1-4; 7 bases map to TRBD1. Trimming at V came to 6 bases and at J to 0 bases, leaving 10 bases not matched to a gene. The CDR3 length is 17 residues. The germline V gene encodes CDR1 SEHNR and CDR2 FQNEAQ (reference sequence). The CDR3 protein is CASRPGTALTTNEKLFF. The CDR3 DNA reads TGTGCCAGCAGACCCGGGACAGCTCTTACAACTAATGAAAAACTGTTTTTT.

The chain recombines TRBV7-8 with TRBJ2-7, with TRBD1 matching over 9 bases. The CDR3 is 14 amino acids. Germline-derived CDR1 and CDR2 are SGHVS and FQNEAQ. Trimming cost V 3 bases and J 6 bases; bases outside gene matches: 6. CDR3 bases: TGTGCCAGCAGCTTTGGGACAGGGCAAGGCGAGCAGTACGTC. This gives the protein CASSFGTGQGEQYV.

V is TRBV11-1 and J is TRBJ2-1; D is unresolved. V shed 2 bases and J shed 6 bases, with 14 bases lying between them. In germline, CDR1 is SGHAT, CDR2 FQDESV (reference sequence). The CDR3 consists of 15 residues. CDR3: CASSLFSGQSNEQFF. Written as DNA, the CDR3 is TGTGCCAGCAGCTTATTTAGTGGGCAAAGCAATGAGCAGTTCTTC.

This chain links TRBV7-2 with TRBJ2-1, with TRBD2 matching over 11 bases. V dropped 5 bases and J dropped 5; count of bases not matched to a gene: 8. The CDR3 covers 16 residues. The germline V gene has CDR1 SGHTA and CDR2 FQGNSA. The CDR3 DNA is TGTGCCAGCAGCCGTAAACTAGCGGGGGAAAACAATGAGCAGTTCTTC. Its translation is CASSRKLAGENNEQFF.

The chain has TRBV5-1 and TRBJ1-1, with D possibly matching TRBD1 (6 bases). This CDR3 comprises 15 residues. Germline V CDR1 and CDR2: SGHRS, YFSETQ. Trimming pared 5 bases from V and 5 bases from J, leaving 19 bases between. The CDR3 DNA sequence: TGCGCCAGCAGATTAAACACAGGGTCGAGAACTGAAGCTTTCTTT. Its protein product is CASRLNTGSRTEAFF.

This CDR3 is CATSDPPGTHSTDTQYF. The CDR3 DNA is TGTGCCACCAGTGATCCCCCGGGCACCCATAGCACAGATACGCAGTATTTT. The V and J genes are TRBV24-1 and TRBJ2-3, with D unclear. V was clipped by 3 bases and J by 0 bases, with 15 bases between them. Germline CDR1 reads KGHDR; CDR2 reads SFDVKD. The CDR3 runs to 17 residues.

Of note for this clonotype: A junction boundary mismatches the germline segment, possibly from a read error. The chain recombines TRBV7-3 with TRBJ2-5; 12 bases match TRBD2. The V gene's germline CDR1 is SGHTA and CDR2 FQGTGA. The CDR3 sequence is 12 residues long. The chain's CDR3 is CASTLAGGPLHF. CDR3 DNA: TGTGCCTCGACCCTAGCGGGGGGGCCCCTGCACTTC.

The V and J genes are TRBV15 and TRBJ2-5; 7 bases are shared with TRBD1. The CDR3 consists of 13 residues. The germline V gene has CDR1 LNHNV and CDR2 YYDKDF (reference sequence). With 7 bases clipped from V and 2 bases from J, the junction kept 4 bases outside the gene matches. CDR3 sequence reads: CATTDRAQETQYF. Written as DNA, the CDR3 is TGTGCCACCACTGACAGGGCGCAAGAGACCCAGTACTTC.

The V call is TRBV25-1, the J call TRBJ1-2; a possible D gene is TRBD1 (5 bases). V dropped 8 bases and J dropped 6 bases, with 16 bases sitting between them. This CDR3 comprises 13 residues. Germline V lookup: CDR1 MGHDK, CDR2 SYGVNS. The CDR3 DNA is TGTGCCAGCGGCCGGGACTTCCAGGATGGCTACACCTTC. This sequence encodes CASGRDFQDGYTF.

V and J are TRBV10-3 and TRBJ2-5; the D gene is possibly TRBD2 (6 bases). The CDR3 loop spans 13 amino acids. Germline CDR1 reads ENHRY; CDR2 reads SYGVKD. Trimming stripped 4 bases from V and 5 bases from J, with 11 bases between. CDR3 nucleotides: TGTGCCATCAGTGTTAAGGAGGGGGAGACCCAGTACTTC. Translation: CAISVKEGETQYF.

This chain links TRBV30 with TRBJ2-4, with unresolved D. CDR1 and CDR2 (germline): GTSNPN, SVGIG (reference sequence). CDR3 length: 15 amino acids. Trimming cost V 0 bases and J 3 bases, with 12 bases left between them. This CDR3 is CAWSVGVGSKNIQYF. The CDR3 DNA is TGTGCCTGGAGTGTAGGAGTGGGCAGCAAAAACATTCAGTACTTC.

The V gene is TRBV7-8, the J gene TRBJ2-3; 10 bases are shared with TRBD1. This CDR3 is 17 amino acids long. Germline V lookup: CDR1 SGHVS, CDR2 FQNEAQ. V lost 5 bases, J lost 1 base, and 9 bases stayed unmatched. The CDR3 loop reads CASSRGDRGDGTDTQYF. The CDR3 bases are TGTGCCAGCAGCAGGGGGGACAGGGGAGATGGCACAGATACGCAGTATTTT.

This chain uses TRBV6-2 or TRBV6-3 with TRBJ1-2; D is possibly TRBD1 (5 bases). The CDR3 is 14 amino acids. CDR1 is MNHEY, CDR2 SVGEGT, per germline. The V and J ends lost 5 bases and 4 bases respectively, with 14 bases between them. CDR3 protein: CASSPPQDTYGYTF. The CDR3 DNA reads as TGTGCCAGCAGTCCCCCTCAGGACACCTATGGCTACACCTTC.